The rows below give T cell receptor beta chains drawn from one sample of a study of blood T cell repertoires in COVID-19. The protocol was immunoSEQ multiplex PCR, while the TCRdb copy is restricted to in-frame clones and leaves out a portion. The sample includes about 110,000 clones, roughly 87% seen only once; the top ten take around 4.4%. Material for sequencing was peripheral blood. These receptors all stem from a human donor in a cohort sampled during active COVID-19. CDR3s include the opening cysteine and the closing phenylalanine or tryptophan. Fields, in order: J gene, clone size, V gene, D gene, CDR3 protein, CDR3 DNA. A D gene is named only where the DNA matches it firmly. Size is omitted from some rows. Given values are once, few, many or a class for expanded clones.

TRBJ1-6 NA TRBV4-2 TRBD1 CASSQEQGAGSPLHF TGTGCCAGCAGCCAAGAGCAGGGGGCAGGGTCACCCCTCCACTTT
TRBJ1-1 NA TRBV24-1 TRBD1 CARNTGTDLEAFF TGTGCCAGAAACACGGGGACAGACCTTGAAGCTTTCTTT
TRBJ2-7 NA TRBV15 NA CATRELGRGEYEQYF TGTGCCACCAGAGAACTAGGCAGGGGGGAGTACGAGCAGTACTTC
TRBJ1-6 once TRBV7-9 NA CASSLVEGRFSPLHF TGTGCCAGCAGCTTAGTGGAGGGAAGGTTTTCACCCCTCCACTTT
TRBJ2-2 few TRBV2 TRBD2 CASIREGTGELFF TGTGCCAGCATCAGGGAGGGGACCGGGGAGCTGTTTTTT
TRBJ2-3 NA TRBV6-1 NA CASSEFMGRTDTQYF TGTGCCAGCAGTGAATTCATGGGCCGCACAGATACGCAGTATTTT
TRBJ2-1 few TRBV4-2 NA CASSQLGFGGPTDEQFF TGTGCCAGCAGCCAATTGGGGTTTGGGGGCCCGACTGACGAGCAGTTCTTC
TRBJ2-2 NA TRBV5-1 NA CASSLGTVGTGELFF TGCGCCAGCAGCTTGGGGACAGTCGGAACCGGGGAGCTGTTTTTT
TRBJ2-1 NA TRBV7-2 TRBD2 CASSLLISGGSYNEQFF TGTGCCAGCAGCTTACTCATTTCGGGAGGCTCCTACAATGAGCAGTTCTTC
TRBJ1-5 once TRBV7-9 TRBD1 CASSMDRGNQPQHF TGTGCCAGCAGCATGGACAGGGGCAATCAGCCCCAGCATTTT
TRBJ2-7 NA TRBV6-2/TRBV6-3 TRBD1 CASSYLGQGTYEQYF TGTGCCAGCAGTTACCTAGGACAGGGGACCTACGAGCAGTACTTC
TRBJ1-1 NA TRBV30 NA CAWSVGGRLYTEAFF TGTGCCTGGAGTGTTGGGGGCAGATTGTACACTGAAGCTTTCTTT
TRBJ2-7 NA TRBV27 TRBD1 CASSFGAPGTGVTYEQYF TGTGCCAGCAGTTTCGGGGCCCCCGGGACAGGGGTGACCTACGAGCAGTACTTC
TRBJ1-1 once TRBV5-4 TRBD1 CASSEGQGMNTEAFF TGTGCCAGCAGCGAGGGACAGGGGATGAACACTGAAGCTTTCTTT
TRBJ2-2 NA TRBV30 NA CAWSAGGRNTGELFF TGTGCCTGGAGTGCGGGGGGCCGGAACACCGGGGAGCTGTTTTTT
TRBJ1-3 NA TRBV9 TRBD1 CASSVGGTGTSGNTIYF TGTGCCAGCAGCGTAGGGGGGACAGGCACCTCTGGAAACACCATATATTTT
TRBJ1-3 NA TRBV11-2 NA CASSLSRGNTIYF TGTGCCAGCAGCTTATCCCGGGGTAACACCATATATTTT
TRBJ2-1 NA TRBV25-1 TRBD2 CASTLAGDYNEQFF TGTGCCAGCACCCTAGCGGGAGACTACAATGAGCAGTTCTTC
TRBJ2-7 NA TRBV2 NA CASSKTSSSYEQYF TGTGCCAGCAGTAAGACAAGTAGCTCCTACGAGCAGTACTTC